One and the same sample provided the 16 T cell receptor beta chains below, sequenced in a study of cytomegalovirus exposure and HLA in healthy donors. Here immunoSEQ multiplex PCR was the method, and the copy in TCRdb shows in-frame clones only, minus some. This table holds more than 250,000 clones, about nine tenths found once. The sample comprised PBMCs. The receptor source for this set is a young woman in good health and CMV-seropositive.

This clone was picked up a small number of times. The CDR3 loop is CASSQDLANGPRSGYTF. DNA for the CDR3: TGCGCCAGCAGCCAAGATTTGGCTAACGGGCCACGATCTGGCTACACCTTC. The V call is TRBV4-1, the J call TRBJ1-2; D gene uncertain. This CDR3 contains 17 residues. V was shortened by 0 bases and J by 7 bases, with 21 bases between the two germline ends. Germline V gives CDR1 MGHRA, CDR2 YSYEKL.

This chain links TRBV7-2 with TRBJ1-1, with D unresolved. Trimming left V 0 bases short and J 0 bases short, with 8 bases between. CDR1 SGHTA and CDR2 FQGNSA come from the germline V gene. The CDR3 totals 15 residues. The CDR3 loop reads CASSLAEVVNTEAFF. CDR3 coding DNA: TGTGCCAGCAGCTTAGCGGAGGTGGTGAACACTGAAGCTTTCTTT.

CDR3 amino acids: CARRLAGARGDTQYF. The DNA for the CDR3 is TGTGCCAGACGACTAGCGGGGGCCCGGGGAGATACGCAGTATTTT. This chain joins TRBV2 and TRBJ2-3, with 12 bases matching TRBD2. Per germline, CDR1 SNHLY and CDR2 FYNNEI. The V segment lost 9 bases and the J segment 5 bases; nucleotides outside the gene matches: 9. The length of the CDR3 is 15 residues.

CDR3 sequence reads: CASSSLDSNQPQHF. In DNA form, the CDR3 reads TGTGCCAGCAGTTCACTGGACAGCAATCAGCCCCAGCATTTT. The V and J genes are TRBV6-5 and TRBJ1-5, with unresolved D. V lost 4 bases and J lost 1, with 8 bases in between. CDR1 and CDR2 (germline): MNHEY, SVGAGI. The CDR3 is made up of 14 amino acids.

V and J are TRBV12-5 and TRBJ2-7, with D perhaps TRBD1 (5 bases). The CDR3 totals 17 residues. V dropped 5 bases and J dropped 1 base, with 21 bases sitting between them. The germline CDR1 and CDR2 sequences are LGHNT and FRNRAP. This chain's CDR3 is CASGLYRQGIISYEQYF. The DNA for the CDR3 is TGTGCTAGTGGTCTTTATAGGCAGGGAATCATTTCCTACGAGCAGTACTTC.

This clone was recorded a few times. The chain recombines TRBV30 with TRBJ2-7; D could derive from TRBD1 or TRBD2 (7 bases each). The CDR3 totals 15 residues. The V gene's germline CDR1 is GTSNPN and CDR2 SVGIG (reference sequence). Trimming took off 4 bases at V and 2 bases at J, with 18 bases between the two ends. The CDR3 DNA reads as TGTGCCTGGACAGGAAACAGGGGAGGGGCCTACGAGCAGTACTTC. This sequence encodes CAWTGNRGGAYEQYF. Supplemented by reference TRBV30 and TRBJ2-7, the full variable domain reads SQTIHQWPATLVQPVGSPLSLECTVEGTSNPNLYWYRQAAGRGLQLLFYSVGIGQISSEVPQNLSASRPQDRQFILSSKKLLLSDSGFYLCAWTGNRGGAYEQYFGPGTRLTVT.

The chain joins TRBV7-9 to TRBJ2-5; D gene uncertain. Germline CDR1 reads SEHNR; CDR2 reads FQNEAQ (reference sequence). Trimming took 3 bases from V and 5 from J, leaving 16 bases between them. The CDR3 has 15 residues. CDR3 bases: TGTGCCAGCAGCTTTCGGGTTGGGGTCAGGGAGACCCAGTACTTC. It codes for CASSFRVGVRETQYF.

This clone was recorded a few times. The V call is TRBV19, the J call TRBJ1-5; possible D gene TRBD1, 5 bases. In germline, CDR1 is LNHDA, CDR2 SQIVND (reference sequence). The CDR3 sequence is 12 residues long. The germline V and J ends were trimmed by 0 bases and 9 bases, with 6 bases remaining between them. This CDR3 reads CASSIDQGPQHF. CDR3 bases: TGTGCCAGTAGTATAGATCAGGGGCCCCAGCATTTT.

This clone has just a few counts. The chain has TRBV6-4 and TRBJ2-3; D remains ambiguous. The germline CDR1 and CDR2 sequences are MRHNA and SNTAGT. V lost 2 bases to trimming and J lost 0 bases, with 3 bases between them. CDR3 length: 13 residues. DNA for the CDR3: TGTGCCAGCAGTGACGGGAGCACAGATACGCAGTATTTT. Its protein product is CASSDGSTDTQYF.

The chain is built from TRBV6-1 and TRBJ1-1; D is undetermined. This CDR3 comprises 12 residues. V dropped 6 bases and J dropped 4 bases, with 9 bases sitting between them. CDR1 is MNHNS and CDR2 is SASEGT in the germline V gene. CDR3 residues: CASSVGLTEAFF. The CDR3 DNA reads TGTGCCAGCAGCGTCGGACTCACTGAAGCTTTCTTT.

V gene TRBV11-2 combines with J gene TRBJ2-7; D may correspond to TRBD1 or TRBD2 (5 bases each). The CDR3 is 14 residues long. Germline V lookup: CDR1 SGHAT, CDR2 FQNNGV. Trimming removed 2 bases from V and 4 bases from J, with 12 bases in between. The CDR3 is CASSLRGDGYEQYF. The CDR3 DNA reads as TGTGCCAGCAGCTTACGAGGGGACGGGTACGAGCAGTACTTC.

This sequence joins TRBV27 and TRBJ1-6, with no clear D. The ends were cut back, 5 bases at V and 2 bases at J, with 7 bases in the middle. Germline V gives CDR1 MNHEY, CDR2 SMNVEV (reference sequence). This CDR3 comprises 14 residues. CDR3 loop: CASSARTYNSPLHF. The CDR3 DNA reads TGTGCCAGCAGTGCGAGGACCTATAATTCACCCCTCCACTTT.

The CDR3 nucleotides are TGCGCCAGCAGCCAAGGCCTAGCGGGCACAGATACGCAGTATTTT. As protein: CASSQGLAGTDTQYF. The genes are TRBV4-1 and TRBJ2-3, with 7 bases lining up with TRBD2. This CDR3 has 15 amino acids. Germline V gene sequence: CDR1 MGHRA, CDR2 YSYEKL. Trimming cost V 1 base and J 1 base; bases outside gene matches: 2.

V usage is TRBV11-2 and J usage is TRBJ1-6; 7 nucleotides agree with TRBD1. The CDR3 extends over 15 amino acids. CDR1 and CDR2 (germline): SGHAT, FQNNGV. With V trimmed by 5 bases and J by 7 bases, 8 bases remained unmatched. The DNA for the CDR3 is TGTGCCAGCAGCCCGAACAGGGGTCCCAATTCACCCCTCCACTTT. Translated: CASSPNRGPNSPLHF. Full variable domain (rest looked up from reference TRBV11-2 and TRBJ1-6): EAGVAQSPRYKIIEKRQSVAFWCNPISGHATLYWYQQILGQGPKLLIQFQNNGVVDDSQLPKDRFSAERLKGVDSTLKIQPAKLEDSAVYLCASSPNRGPNSPLHFGNGTRLTVT.

This rearrangement joins TRBV7-2 to TRBJ1-5, with a weak D call TRBD1 (6 bases). The CDR3 sequence is 15 residues long. V dropped 3 bases and J dropped 4 bases, with 13 bases sitting between them. Germline CDR1 is SGHTA and CDR2 is FQGNSA. The CDR3 region is CASSFKTGSNQPQHF. The CDR3 region has the DNA TGTGCCAGCAGCTTTAAGACAGGATCGAATCAGCCCCAGCATTTT.

V gene TRBV7-8 combines with J gene TRBJ2-3; TRBD1 matches at 8 bases. Germline trimming cut 5 bases from V and 3 bases from J; bases unmatched to any gene: 10. The V gene's germline CDR1 is SGHVS and CDR2 FQNEAQ. This CDR3 comprises 16 residues. CDR3 loop: CASSQPGGDITDTQYF. Here the CDR3 DNA reads TGTGCCAGCAGCCAACCAGGGGGCGACATTACAGATACGCAGTATTTT.